The 5 T cell receptor beta chains given below trace back to one sample, sequenced in a study of blood T cell repertoires in COVID-19. Produced via immunoSEQ multiplex PCR; TCRdb's table is partial and in-frame only. The top ten hold 7% to 9% of the sample, which has under 150,000 clones, roughly four fifths seen once. Sequenced: peripheral blood. Source of these receptors: a human donor with acute or convalescent COVID-19. The donor label of this sample is uncertain.

This clone has just a few counts. V gene TRBV18 combines with J gene TRBJ2-2; 9 bases align to TRBD1. J gave up 4 bases and V 1 base, and 7 bases lay outside the gene matches. The CDR3 is made up of 17 amino acids. Germline loops: CDR1 KGHSH, CDR2 LQKENI. The CDR3 protein is CASSPLHGQGFTGELFF. For the CDR3, the DNA is TGTGCCAGCTCACCACTTCACGGACAGGGGTTCACCGGGGAGCTGTTTTTT.

V is TRBV5-4 and J is TRBJ2-1; possibly TRBD1 for D (6 bases). Looked up from germline, CDR1 is SGHNT and CDR2 is YYREEE (reference sequence). V was pared by 3 bases and J by 7 bases, with 17 bases between. This CDR3 is built from 15 residues. CDR3 coding DNA: TGTGCCAGCAGCTGGGGACCGACAGGAAAAAATGAGCAGTTCTTC. It encodes CASSWGPTGKNEQFF.

This clone was detected once. Additional DNA sequences in this sample encode the identical CDR3. The chain joins TRBV3-1 (or the pseudogene TRBV3-2) to TRBJ1-4; perhaps TRBD1 as D (6 bases). Trimming took off 5 bases at V and 3 bases at J, with 13 bases between the two ends. Germline V gene data show CDR1 as LGHDT and CDR2 as YNNKEL (reference sequence). The CDR3 runs 15 residues. In nucleotides, the CDR3 is TGTGCCAGCAGCAGAAGGACAGCGGCTAATGAAAAACTGTTTTTT. Protein: CASSRRTAANEKLFF.

This rearrangement joins TRBV12-3 or TRBV12-4 to TRBJ2-5; D is unclear. The CDR3 loop spans 12 amino acids. With 6 bases removed from V and 4 bases from J, the gap between germline ends came to 9 bases. The CDR3 sequence: CASRRTRETQYF. The CDR3 region has the DNA TGTGCCAGCAGGCGTACCCGAGAGACCCAGTACTTC.

The genes are TRBV4-1 and TRBJ1-2, with D maybe TRBD1 (5 bases). Trimming took 1 base from V and 5 from J, leaving 14 bases between them. The germline V gene has CDR1 MGHRA and CDR2 YSYEKL. The CDR3 loop spans 15 amino acids. The CDR3 protein is CASSQGAGLEYGYTF. Here the CDR3 DNA reads TGCGCCAGCAGCCAAGGGGCAGGGTTGGAATATGGCTACACCTTC.